One and the same sample provided the 27 T cell receptor beta chains below, sequenced in a study of blood T cells in healthy people across ages. A second PCR, run for roughly 7 to 11 cycles, used a sample-barcoded 5' primer plus a J-beta primer mix. TCRdb re-derived calls from the 5' RACE reads in MiXCR, one entry per CDR3 protein. The sample yields hundreds of thousands of distinct CDR3 sequences, under 55% seen once. The source material was blood. These receptors came from a man at least 80 years old in good health.

The V and J genes are TRBV7-3 and TRBJ2-3, with 7 bases fitting TRBD2. The J segment lost 4 bases and the V segment lost 3 bases, leaving 7 bases of the junction unmatched. Germline CDR1 is SGHTA and CDR2 is FQGTGA. The CDR3 loop spans 15 amino acids. This chain's CDR3 is CASSLSLAAPDTQYF. CDR3 nucleotides: TGTGCCAGCAGCTTGTCGCTAGCGGCACCAGATACGCAGTATTTT.

The V call is TRBV3-1, the J call TRBJ2-7; 8 bases map to TRBD2. This CDR3 is built from 14 residues. After removal of 4 bases from V and 3 bases from J, the junction contained 5 bases not matched to a gene. Germline V gene lookup returns CDR1 LGHDT and CDR2 YNNKEL (reference sequence). CDR3 coding DNA: TGTGCCAGCAGCCTAATAGGGACTAGCTACGAGCAGTACTTC. Translated: CASSLIGTSYEQYF.

The rearrangement uses TRBV27 and TRBJ2-1, with 7 nucleotides matching TRBD1. The germline V gene encodes CDR1 MNHEY and CDR2 SMNVEV (reference sequence). The length of the CDR3 is 15 residues. V shed 4 bases and J 5 bases; nucleotides not matched to a gene: 8. CDR3 residues: CASSYIRDRDNEQFF. In DNA, the CDR3 is TGTGCCAGCAGTTACATCCGGGACAGAGACAATGAGCAGTTCTTC.

This chain links TRBV9 with TRBJ1-2; TRBD1 aligns across 8 bases. With 1 base clipped from V and 1 base from J, the junction kept 6 bases outside the gene matches. Germline CDR1 reads SGDLS; CDR2 reads YYNGEE. CDR3 size: 16 residues. The CDR3 spells CASSVRTGPFNYGYTF. DNA for the CDR3: TGTGCCAGCAGCGTAAGGACAGGGCCATTTAACTATGGCTACACCTTC.

The chain links TRBV20-1 to TRBJ2-1; the match to TRBD2 covers 15 bases. The CDR3 totals 19 residues. J lost 6 bases, V lost 3 bases, and 15 bases had no gene match. From germline, CDR1 is DFQATT and CDR2 SNEGSKA (reference sequence). CDR3 bases: TGCAGTGCTAGGAGGACTAGCGGGGGGGCCTCTTCTTGGTCCAATGAGCAGTTCTTC. Translated: CSARRTSGGASSWSNEQFF.

The chain has TRBV4-2 and TRBJ2-5; D is uncertain. The J call may be mistaken, given a closer DNA end match to TRBJ2-7. Germline V gives CDR1 LGHNA, CDR2 YNFKEQ. This CDR3 spans 13 amino acids. The chain's CDR3 is CASSQDTFCEQYF. CDR3 sequence (DNA): TGTGCCAGCAGCCAAGATACTTTCTGCGAGCAGTACTTC.

This clonotype was detected once. A read error is possible here, since a much larger clone lies one base away. J is TRBJ2-3 and V is TRBV7-2, with a tentative D call TRBD1 (6 bases). The CDR3 has 15 residues. V was trimmed by 6 bases and J by 5 bases, leaving 18 bases between them. Looked up from germline, CDR1 is SGHTA and CDR2 is FQGNSA. The CDR3 DNA sequence: TGTGCCAGCAGATTTGGACAGAGAGGTAGAGATACGCAGTATTTT. Translation: CASRFGQRGRDTQYF.

The rearrangement joins TRBV11-1 to TRBJ1-1; 7 nucleotides align to TRBD1. The CDR3 has 13 residues. Germline V gene lookup returns CDR1 SGHAT and CDR2 FQDESV (reference sequence). J lost 3 bases, V lost 8 bases, and 6 bases had no gene match. CDR3 sequence (DNA): TGTGCCAGCCGAGAGGGGGCGGACACTGAAGCTTTCTTT. Amino acids: CASREGADTEAFF.

The V call is TRBV12-3 or TRBV12-4, the J call TRBJ2-3; D may be TRBD1 or TRBD2 (6 bases each). Trimming pared 7 bases from V and 2 bases from J, leaving 16 bases between. CDR3 length equals 15 residues. The chain's CDR3 is CASTLEGQTTDTQYF. The CDR3 DNA follows: TGTGCCAGCACTTTGGAGGGACAAACCACAGATACGCAGTATTTT.

This clonotype has only a few counts. The gene calls are TRBV7-2 and TRBJ1-4, with 8 bases fitting TRBD1. Germline V gene data show CDR1 as SGHTA and CDR2 as FQGNSA. The CDR3 contains 13 residues. Trimming cost V 3 bases and J 7 bases; bases outside gene matches: 1. This chain's CDR3 is CASSFDRGEKLFF. Here the CDR3 DNA reads TGTGCCAGCAGCTTTGACAGGGGTGAAAAACTGTTTTTT.

The chain is built from TRBV11-3 and TRBJ2-1; D unclear. Between the trimmed V and J ends, which lost 5 bases and 2 bases, there was a span of 10 bases. The CDR3 runs to 14 residues. Germline CDR1 SGHNT, CDR2 YENEEA. The CDR3 bases are TGTGCCAGCAGCGCCCGTGGGACCTACAATGAGCAGTTCTTC. Its translation is CASSARGTYNEQFF.

This clonotype appeared a single time. The chain joins TRBV12-3 or TRBV12-4 to TRBJ2-5; D remains ambiguous. V was trimmed by 1 base and J by 11 bases, leaving 11 bases between them. This CDR3 comprises 12 residues. In DNA form, the CDR3 reads TGTGCCAGCAGTTTAGTACCACATGAGCAGTACTTC. Its translation is CASSLVPHEQYF.

This clonotype was detected a few times. The CDR3 is CASSLWSYEQYF. CDR3 nucleotides: TGTGCCAGCAGCTTATGGTCATACGAGCAGTACTTC. V and J are TRBV7-9 and TRBJ2-7; D is uncertain. Germline CDR1 is SEHNR and CDR2 is FQNEAQ (reference sequence). Deletions cut 2 bases from V and 4 bases from J, with 6 bases between. This CDR3 region has 12 residues. Drawing the rest from reference TRBV7-9 and TRBJ2-7, the complete variable domain is DTGVSQNPRHKITKRGQNVTFRCDPISEHNRLYWYRQTLGQGPEFLTYFQNEAQLEKSRLLSDRFSAERPKGSFSTLEIQRTEQGDSAMYLCASSLWSYEQYFGPGTRLTVT.

The chain joins TRBV5-1 to TRBJ2-5, with 8 nucleotides matching TRBD1. The V gene end was trimmed by 3 bases and the J gene end by 0 bases; junction bases not matched to a gene: 1. There are 14 residues in the CDR3. Germline V gives CDR1 SGHRS, CDR2 YFSETQ. The CDR3 sequence is CASSWGQDQETQYF. The CDR3 nucleotides read TGCGCCAGCAGCTGGGGACAGGACCAAGAGACCCAGTACTTC.

The chain couples TRBV4-3 to TRBJ1-4; possible D gene TRBD1, 6 bases. V was pared by 0 bases and J by 3 bases, with 14 bases between. This CDR3 has 17 residues. Germline CDR1 is LGHNA and CDR2 is YSLEER. The CDR3 is CASSQEPFGGPNEKLFF. The CDR3 region has the DNA TGCGCCAGCAGCCAAGAGCCCTTTGGGGGGCCTAATGAAAAACTGTTTTTT.

This clonotype came up many times. The chain links TRBV6-5 to TRBJ2-7; 7 bases match TRBD2. J gave up 1 base and V 5 bases, and 11 bases lay outside the gene matches. CDR1 is MNHEY and CDR2 is SVGAGI in the germline V gene. The length of the CDR3 is 16 residues. This chain's CDR3 is CASSTPGTGGSYEQYF. The CDR3 nucleotides are TGTGCCAGCAGTACACCTGGGACGGGGGGATCCTACGAGCAGTACTTC.

This clonotype was picked up a small number of times. V and J are TRBV7-9 and TRBJ2-5; D is unclear. CDR1 and CDR2 from the germline V gene are SEHNR and FQNEAQ (reference sequence). The V end was cut by 1 base, the J end by 2 bases, with 14 bases between. The CDR3 loop spans 16 amino acids. The CDR3 DNA sequence: TGTGCCAGCAGCTTAGTTGGGTGGCGAGCGCAAGAGACCCAGTACTTC. This translates into CASSLVGWRAQETQYF.

This clonotype was picked up a small number of times. The gene calls are TRBV6-2 or TRBV6-3 and TRBJ2-5, with D possibly matching TRBD2 (5 bases). Germline lookup yields CDR1 MNHEY and CDR2 SVGEGT. There are 11 residues in the CDR3. V was shortened by 6 bases and J by 7 bases, with 9 bases between the two germline ends. The CDR3 protein is CASSYAGTQYF. In DNA form, the CDR3 reads TGTGCCAGCAGCTACGCGGGGACCCAGTACTTC.

The chain combines TRBV9 with TRBJ2-5; the D is unclear. V was shortened by 2 bases and J by 3 bases, with 8 bases between the two germline ends. The CDR3 totals 13 residues. Germline lookup yields CDR1 SGDLS and CDR2 YYNGEE. CDR3 region: CASSVLGEETQYF. For the CDR3, the DNA is TGTGCCAGCAGCGTTTTAGGAGAAGAGACCCAGTACTTC.

This clonotype was counted only a few times. This chain joins TRBV20-1 and TRBJ1-2; no clear D. Germline V gene sequence: CDR1 DFQATT, CDR2 SNEGSKA (reference sequence). The CDR3 runs 13 residues. Trimming shortened V by 5 bases and J by 1 base, and 11 bases separated the two germline ends. CDR3 in DNA: TGCAGTGCTCGGACGGGTCGTAACTATGGCTACACCTTC. This translates into CSARTGRNYGYTF.

This clonotype has just a few counts. The rearrangement uses TRBV7-2 and TRBJ1-2; 12 bases agree with TRBD1. J lost 5 bases, V lost 5 bases, and 9 bases had no gene match. This CDR3 contains 16 residues. The germline gives CDR1 SGHTA, CDR2 FQGNSA. In DNA form, the CDR3 reads TGTGCCAGCAGCACCGGGACAGGGGGCGGTGGTTATGGCTACACCTTC. Translated: CASSTGTGGGGYGYTF.

The chain recombines TRBV5-1 with TRBJ2-5; 7 bases are a match to TRBD1. Per germline, CDR1 SGHRS and CDR2 YFSETQ. The CDR3 is 14 residues long. V gave up 4 bases and J gave up 11 bases; unmatched junction bases: 14. DNA of the CDR3: TGCGCCAGCAGCATCCCGGGACAGTTCGTAGAGCAGTACTTC. Amino acid sequence: CASSIPGQFVEQYF. Filled out from reference TRBV5-1 and TRBJ2-5, the complete variable domain reads KAGVTQTPRYLIKTRGQQVTLSCSPISGHRSVSWYQQTPGQGLQFLFEYFSETQRNKGNFPGRFSGRQFSNSRSEMNVSTLELGDSALYLCASSIPGQFVEQYFGPGTRLLVL.

The chain has TRBV10-3 and TRBJ2-3; D not certain. Trimming stripped 6 bases from V and 4 bases from J, with 11 bases between. The CDR3 contains 13 residues. From germline, CDR1 is ENHRY and CDR2 SYGVKD. CDR3 sequence (DNA): TGTGCCATCAGGGGGTCCGCCCCAGATACGCAGTATTTT. Protein product: CAIRGSAPDTQYF.

This clonotype has more than one count but fewer than ten. CDR3 nucleotides: TGTGCCAGCAGAGGGGAATGGAGCTCACCCCTCCACTTT. Protein product: CASRGEWSSPLHF. The chain recombines TRBV27 with TRBJ1-6; a possible D gene is TRBD1 (5 bases). Germline V gives CDR1 MNHEY, CDR2 SMNVEV (reference sequence). V was cut by 6 bases and J by 10 bases, with 13 bases left in between. The CDR3 length is 13 residues.

The rearrangement uses TRBV4-3 and TRBJ2-7; possibly TRBD1 for D (5 bases). The V gene lost 0 bases and the J gene lost 0 bases, with 9 bases spanning the gap. The germline V gene encodes CDR1 LGHNA and CDR2 YSLEER. This CDR3 comprises 15 residues. The CDR3 region is CASSQDQGFSYEQYF. Written as DNA, the CDR3 is TGCGCCAGCAGCCAAGACCAGGGTTTCTCCTACGAGCAGTACTTC.

The V call is TRBV15, the J call TRBJ2-7; 9 bases line up with TRBD2. The CDR3 is 17 amino acids. Germline V gene lookup returns CDR1 LNHNV and CDR2 YYDKDF (reference sequence). Trimming took 0 bases from V and 2 from J; bases not matched to a gene: 8. Here the CDR3 DNA reads TGTGCCACCAGCAGAGAGGCGGGGGGGATAGGCACCTACGAGCAGTACTTC. Amino acid sequence: CATSREAGGIGTYEQYF.

V usage is TRBV7-3 and J usage is TRBJ2-5; 9 positions agree with TRBD1. CDR1 SGHTA and CDR2 FQGTGA come from the germline V gene. The CDR3 has 15 residues. V dropped 2 bases and J dropped 4; count of bases not matched to a gene: 5. CDR3 residues: CASSLGQGRGETQYF. CDR3 DNA sequence: TGTGCCAGCAGCTTAGGACAGGGGCGAGGAGAGACCCAGTACTTC.